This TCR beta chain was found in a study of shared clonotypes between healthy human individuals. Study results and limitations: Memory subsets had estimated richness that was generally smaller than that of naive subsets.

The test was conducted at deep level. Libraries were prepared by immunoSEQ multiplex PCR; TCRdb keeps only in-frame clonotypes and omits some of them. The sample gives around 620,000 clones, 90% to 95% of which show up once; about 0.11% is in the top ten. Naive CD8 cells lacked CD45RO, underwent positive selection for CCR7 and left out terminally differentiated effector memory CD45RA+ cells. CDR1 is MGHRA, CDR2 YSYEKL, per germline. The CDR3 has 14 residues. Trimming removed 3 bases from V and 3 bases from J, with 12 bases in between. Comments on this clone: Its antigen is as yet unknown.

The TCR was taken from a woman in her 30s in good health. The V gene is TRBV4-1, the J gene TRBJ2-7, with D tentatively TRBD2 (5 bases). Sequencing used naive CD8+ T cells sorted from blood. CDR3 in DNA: TGCGCCAGCAGCCATAAGCTCGGAGGCTACGAGCAGTACTTC. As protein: CASSHKLGGYEQYF.